A selection of T cell receptor beta chains follows, all from one sample in a study of blood T cell repertoires in COVID-19. Sequencing used immunoSEQ multiplex PCR; TCRdb keeps in-frame clones, though not all of them. Found here are about 490,000 clones, 70% to 90% of them singletons; the top ten hold approximately 3.2%. Specimen: peripheral blood. The origin of the receptors is a human donor in a cohort sampled during active COVID-19. Each CDR3 is given with its conserved first and last residue. Fields, in order: D gene, V gene, J gene, clone size, CDR3 DNA, CDR3 protein. D genes are given only for firm matches. Some rows mark clone size as missing; the rest say once, few, many or name a class of expanded clone.

TRBD1	TRBV14	TRBJ2-7	-	TGTGCCAGCAGCCCCTGGGACAGTAACTACGAGCAGTACTTC	CASSPWDSNYEQYF
-	TRBV29-1	TRBJ1-5	-	TGCAGCGTTGAAGGCAGGGGAACCCAGCCCCAGCATTTT	CSVEGRGTQPQHF
-	TRBV28	TRBJ2-4	-	TGTGCCAGCAGTTTATCAGACTCCAAAAACATTCAGTACTTC	CASSLSDSKNIQYF
-	TRBV11-3	TRBJ1-2	-	TGTGCCAGCAGCCAAGGACAGTATGGCTACACCTTC	CASSQGQYGYTF
-	TRBV7-8	TRBJ2-7	-	TGTGCCAGCAGCTTATCACTCGGTAGGGCGGGCTACGAGCAGTACTTC	CASSLSLGRAGYEQYF
TRBD1	TRBV6-5	TRBJ1-5	-	TGTGCCAGCAGTCCCTTTGCAGGGGGATATCAGCCCCAGCATTTT	CASSPFAGGYQPQHF
TRBD2	TRBV19	TRBJ2-1	-	TGTGCCAGTAGTATAGAGGCTAGCGGGAGGACCTACAATGAGCAGTTCTTC	CASSIEASGRTYNEQFF
-	TRBV29-1	TRBJ1-2	-	TGCAGCGTTGAAGTCCTAAGGGAGGGCTACACCTTC	CSVEVLREGYTF
TRBD2	TRBV28	TRBJ2-1	-	TGTGCCAGCAGTTTGCCTAGCGGGAGGGTTCATGAGCAGTTCTTC	CASSLPSGRVHEQFF
-	TRBV4-1	TRBJ2-7	-	TGCGCCAGCAGCCAAGATCGTATAGGGAGCTACGAGCAGTACTTC	CASSQDRIGSYEQYF
-	TRBV9	TRBJ1-5	few	TGTGCCAGCAGCGTGGGCAGGGCCAATCAGCCCCAGCATTTT	CASSVGRANQPQHF
TRBD2	TRBV5-1	TRBJ2-3	-	TGCGCCAGCCACCTGACTAGCGGGAAAACAGATACGCAGTATTTT	CASHLTSGKTDTQYF
TRBD1	TRBV7-2	TRBJ1-2	-	TGTGCCAGCAGCTTAGCAGGGGGCCCCCGTGACTATGGCTACACCTTC	CASSLAGGPRDYGYTF
TRBD1	TRBV19	TRBJ2-1	-	TGTGCCAGTAGTTCGACAGGGGTGTCCTACAATGAGCAGTTCTTC	CASSSTGVSYNEQFF
-	TRBV28	TRBJ2-3	-	TGTGCCAGCAGGCGGGCGGGTACGCAGTATTTT	CASRRAGTQYF
TRBD1	TRBV27	TRBJ1-5	-	TGTGCCAGCAGTTTGGACAGGACTTTACCGCCCCAGCATTTT	CASSLDRTLPPQHF
-	TRBV3-1/TRBV3-2	TRBJ1-3	-	TGTGCCAGCAGCCATGGCAGCTCTGGAAACACCATATATTTT	CASSHGSSGNTIYF
-	TRBV7-2	TRBJ1-6	few	TGTGCCAGCAGCTTAGCGCTTAGACAGGTTGGGGCTTCACCCCTCCACTTT	CASSLALRQVGASPLHF
-	TRBV7-9	TRBJ1-2	once	TGTGCCAGCAGCTTAAGAAGCCTCGGGAGTCTCTATGGCTACACCTTC	CASSLRSLGSLYGYTF
-	TRBV6-5	TRBJ2-1	once	TGTGCCAGCAGTTCCCCGAGGGTGCCTCTTTTTGAGCAGTTCTTC	CASSSPRVPLFEQFF
-	TRBV28	TRBJ1-1	-	TGTGCCAGCAAGCAGGGAGGTAACACTGAAGCTTTCTTT	CASKQGGNTEAFF
TRBD1	TRBV2	TRBJ1-2	-	TGTGCCAGCAGTCCGGGACAGGGGGCCTCCGCCTATGGCTACACCTTC	CASSPGQGASAYGYTF
-	TRBV28	TRBJ2-6	-	TGTGCCAGCAGTCCCCCGGGACTCCTCTCTGGGGCCAACGTCCTGACTTTC	CASSPPGLLSGANVLTF
TRBD2	TRBV4-1	TRBJ2-3	-	TGCGCCAGCAGGATAGGGACTAGCGGGAGCCCAGATACGCAGTATTTT	CASRIGTSGSPDTQYF
TRBD2	TRBV7-3	TRBJ2-2	-	TGTGCCAGCAGCTTATGGGGTCTTGCGGGAGTCCCTTCGAACACCGGGGAGCTGTTTTTT	CASSLWGLAGVPSNTGELFF
-	TRBV21-1	TRBJ2-2	-	TGTGCCAGCAGCAAACTATCCCCTAGCGAGAGAAGTACCGGGGAGCTGTTTTTT	CASSKLSPSERSTGELFF
-	TRBV7-9	TRBJ2-7	once	TGTGCCAGCAGCTTGCCCGGGACAACTAGCTACGAGCAGTACTTC	CASSLPGTTSYEQYF
TRBD2	TRBV5-1	TRBJ2-2	-	TGCGCCAGCAGCTTGGTTCAGGGAGGGACCGGGGAGCTGTTTTTT	CASSLVQGGTGELFF